The 20 T cell receptor beta chains given below trace back to one sample, sequenced in a study of CD4 T cells in relation to SARS-CoV-2 and coronaviruses. Before the COVID-19 pandemic, during about 2011-2019, CD4+ T cells were taken from unexposed donors. After roughly ten days of culture, CD4+ T cells were isolated. These receptors are not linked to any known antigen. The method was immunoSEQ multiplex PCR; TCRdb's version includes in-frame clones alone and lacks a portion of them. The table includes about 25,000 clones, 60% to 85% detected once. Source material: CD4+ T cells from PBMCs, cultured in vitro. These receptors came from a human donor in good health.

The chain employs TRBV12-3 or TRBV12-4 and TRBJ1-1; the D is unclear. Trimming took 3 bases from V and 3 from J, leaving 2 bases between them. This CDR3 region has 11 residues. This CDR3 reads CASSFDTEAFF. The CDR3 DNA follows: TGTGCCAGCAGTTTTGACACTGAAGCTTTCTTT.

This clone was detected once. The chain uses TRBV24-1 and TRBJ2-3; D remains ambiguous. CDR3 length equals 16 residues. Germline V gives CDR1 KGHDR, CDR2 SFDVKD. V gave up 3 bases and J gave up 6 bases, with 18 bases separating them. The CDR3 here is CATSDRSDTKGDTQYF. The CDR3 coding sequence is TGTGCCACCAGTGATCGGAGTGATACGAAAGGGGATACGCAGTATTTT.

The chain links TRBV2 to TRBJ1-1; 8 nucleotides match TRBD1. CDR1 SNHLY and CDR2 FYNNEI come from the germline V gene. The CDR3 runs to 14 residues. Trimming took 8 bases from V and 6 from J; bases not matched to a gene: 11. As DNA, the CDR3 is TGTGCCAGCCGGGGAGGGGACAGGCGTGCTGAAGCTTTCTTT. This translates into CASRGGDRRAEAFF.

V usage is TRBV24-1 and J usage is TRBJ2-3, with D possibly being TRBD1 (6 bases). There are 14 residues in the CDR3. Germline assignment: CDR1 KGHDR and CDR2 SFDVKD. Trimming removed 1 base at V and 4 bases at J, with 8 bases between. The CDR3 reads CATSDFRTADTQYF. CDR3 sequence (DNA): TGTGCCACCAGTGATTTCCGGACAGCAGATACGCAGTATTTT.

The genes are TRBV10-3 and TRBJ1-2, with 11 bases that match TRBD1. Per germline, CDR1 ENHRY and CDR2 SYGVKD. This CDR3 spans 16 amino acids. V lost 3 bases, J lost 7 bases, and 10 bases stayed unmatched. The CDR3 is CAISDSGTGGHGGYTF. The CDR3 DNA sequence: TGTGCCATCAGTGACTCCGGGACAGGGGGTCATGGTGGCTACACCTTC.

The V call is TRBV6-2 or TRBV6-3, the J call TRBJ1-6, with D uncertain. With 6 bases removed from V and 6 bases from J, the gap between germline ends came to 18 bases. CDR1 MNHEY and CDR2 SVGEGT come from the germline V gene. There are 16 residues in the CDR3. The CDR3 nucleotides are TGTGCCAGCAGCCGAGACAACTCCGGGAGTAATTCACCCCTCCACTTT. Its protein product is CASSRDNSGSNSPLHF.

The chain employs TRBV5-1 and TRBJ2-7; D unresolved. CDR1 SGHRS and CDR2 YFSETQ come from the germline V gene. The CDR3 has 14 residues. Trimming left V 0 bases short and J 9 bases short, with 16 bases between. CDR3 nucleotide sequence: TGCGCCAGCAGCTTGGAAGGCGAACTGACCCGGCAGTACTTC. Its protein product is CASSLEGELTRQYF.

This clone was found a few times. This chain uses TRBV5-1 with TRBJ2-6; 10 bases map to TRBD2. V gave up 5 bases and J gave up 0 bases; unmatched junction bases: 5. The V gene's germline CDR1 is SGHRS and CDR2 YFSETQ. CDR3 length: 17 residues. The CDR3 here is CASRSSGSRSGANVLTF. The DNA of the CDR3 is TGCGCCAGCAGGTCTAGCGGGAGCCGCTCTGGGGCCAACGTCCTGACTTTC.

The CDR3 coding sequence is TGTGCCAGCAGCATCGGGACCGGGGTGCAGCCCCAGCATTTT. Protein product: CASSIGTGVQPQHF. The chain links TRBV21-1 to TRBJ1-5. TRBV21-1 is a pseudogene. The CDR3 runs to 14 residues.

The chain carries TRBV20-1 and TRBJ2-7, with D maybe TRBD1 (5 bases). The CDR3 extends over 11 amino acids. Germline V gene lookup returns CDR1 DFQATT and CDR2 SNEGSKA (reference sequence). V was pared by 2 bases and J by 6 bases, with 8 bases between. This CDR3 reads CSARSQGEQYF. For the CDR3, the DNA is TGCAGTGCTAGAAGCCAGGGCGAGCAGTACTTC.

CDR3 DNA: TGTGCCAGCAGCACCGGGCCTCTACGCTCTGGGGCCAACGTCCTGACTTTC. The encoded protein is CASSTGPLRSGANVLTF. V gene TRBV21-1 combines with J gene TRBJ2-6. TRBV21-1 is a pseudogene locus. CDR3 size: 17 residues.

J is TRBJ1-3 and V is TRBV20-1, with D possibly being TRBD1 (6 bases). V dropped 3 bases and J dropped 2 bases, with 17 bases sitting between them. Per the germline V gene, CDR1 is DFQATT and CDR2 is SNEGSKA (reference sequence). CDR3 length equals 16 residues. The DNA of the CDR3 is TGCAGTGCTAGTAGCGGGGGCCAGGGTCCTGGAAACACCATATATTTT. The encoded protein is CSASSGGQGPGNTIYF.

This chain uses TRBV5-8 with TRBJ1-3; the D gene is possibly TRBD1 (5 bases). CDR1 SGHTS and CDR2 YDEGEE come from the germline V gene. This CDR3 comprises 14 residues. Trimming cost V 4 bases and J 0 bases, with 8 bases left between them. In DNA, the CDR3 is TGTGCCAGCAGCGTGGGACTCTCTGGAAACACCATATATTTT. Its translation: CASSVGLSGNTIYF.

The V gene is TRBV11-3, the J gene TRBJ1-2; TRBD1 agrees at 7 bases. The V segment lost 2 bases and the J segment 4 bases; nucleotides outside the gene matches: 7. Germline CDR1 reads SGHNT; CDR2 reads YENEEA. The CDR3 sequence is 15 residues long. Here the CDR3 reads CASSLRQGVLYGYTF. The CDR3 region has the DNA TGTGCCAGCAGCTTAAGGCAGGGGGTCCTCTATGGCTACACCTTC.

The chain has TRBV4-1 and TRBJ1-5, with TRBD1 matching 9 bases. V was clipped by 0 bases and J by 3 bases; unmatched bases: 6. Per germline, CDR1 MGHRA and CDR2 YSYEKL. The CDR3 consists of 17 residues. CDR3 in amino acids: CASSQDWGTGNNQPQHF. The CDR3 nucleotides are TGCGCCAGCAGCCAAGATTGGGGGACAGGGAACAATCAGCCCCAGCATTTT.

This clone showed up just once. The rearrangement joins TRBV6-5 to TRBJ2-7; D is uncertain. CDR1 is MNHEY and CDR2 is SVGAGI in the germline V gene. The length of the CDR3 is 14 residues. Trimming pared 2 bases from V and 4 bases from J, leaving 12 bases between. CDR3 in DNA: TGTGCCAGCAGTTACGCCACATCGCTTTACGAGCAGTACTTC. Translation: CASSYATSLYEQYF.

The CDR3 protein is CASSRTEDRSLNYGYTF. CDR3 coding DNA: TGTGCCAGCAGCCGAACAGAGGACAGGAGCCTTAACTATGGCTACACCTTC. The V call is TRBV6-6, the J call TRBJ1-2; TRBD1 matches 7 bases. The CDR3 runs 17 residues. The J segment lost 1 base and the V segment lost 6 bases, leaving 14 bases of the junction unmatched. The germline CDR1 and CDR2 sequences are MNHNY and SVGAGI (reference sequence).

The chain couples TRBV6-5 to TRBJ1-3; D may be TRBD1 (5 bases). CDR3 length: 15 residues. CDR1 is MNHEY, CDR2 SVGAGI, per germline. The V end was cut by 7 bases, the J end by 1 base, with 14 bases between. The CDR3 sequence is CASMREGRSGNTIYF. For the CDR3, the DNA is TGTGCCAGCATGAGGGAGGGGAGGTCTGGAAACACCATATATTTT.

This chain links TRBV7-2 with TRBJ2-2, with D hard to call. From germline, CDR1 is SGHTA and CDR2 FQGNSA. This CDR3 region has 15 residues. Between the trimmed V and J ends, which lost 2 bases and 0 bases, there was a span of 7 bases. The CDR3 is CASSLMETNTGELFF. CDR3 coding DNA: TGTGCCAGCAGCTTAATGGAGACGAACACCGGGGAGCTGTTTTTT. The full variable domain, its missing parts supplied by reference TRBV7-2 and TRBJ2-2, is GAGVSQSPSNKVTEKGKDVELRCDPISGHTALYWYRQSLGQGLEFLIYFQGNSAPDKSGLPSDRFSAERTGGSVSTLTIQRTQQEDSAVYLCASSLMETNTGELFFGEGSRLTVL.

This rearrangement joins TRBV19 to TRBJ2-2, with TRBD2 as a possible D gene (5 bases). V lost 7 bases and J 1 base, leaving 16 bases between the germline ends. CDR1 LNHDA and CDR2 SQIVND come from the germline V gene (reference sequence). This CDR3 contains 16 residues. For the CDR3, the DNA is TGTGCCAGTAATCCAAGGCGAGCGGAGAACACCGGGGAGCTGTTTTTT. This gives the protein CASNPRRAENTGELFF. Together with reference TRBV19 and TRBJ2-2, the CDR3 gives the full variable domain: DGGITQSPKYLFRKEGQNVTLSCEQNLNHDAMYWYRQDPGQGLRLIYYSQIVNDFQKGDIAEGYSVSREKKESFPLTVTSAQKNPTAFYLCASNPRRAENTGELFFGEGSRLTVL.